The rows below give T cell receptor beta chains drawn from one sample of a study of radiotherapy plus CTLA-4 blockade in lung cancer. Profiled with immunoSEQ multiplex PCR; TCRdb holds only in-frame clones, not every one. The sample consists of about 91,000 clones, 72% of them appearing once. The material was peripheral blood, obtained from a patient treated with radiotherapy plus ipilimumab. Receptor source: a human donor with non-small cell lung cancer that progressed on radiotherapy plus ipilimumab. Each CDR3 is given with its conserved first and last residue. Fields, in order: D gene, clone size, V gene, J gene, CDR3 protein, CDR3 DNA. A D gene is named only where the DNA matches it firmly. Size values are once, few and many counts, or a class for expanded clones, and some rows have none.

TRBD2,.,TRBV7-8,TRBJ2-1,CASSLAGGPYNEQFF,TGTGCCAGCAGCCTAGCGGGAGGGCCCTACAATGAGCAGTTCTTC
TRBD1,.,TRBV7-6,TRBJ1-1,CASSLVSIRQGDLYTEAFF,TGTGCCAGCAGCTTGGTGTCAATACGACAGGGGGACCTTTACACTGAAGCTTTCTTT
.,.,TRBV5-1,TRBJ2-2,CASSYLAANANTGELFF,TGCGCCAGCAGCTACCTCGCGGCGAACGCGAACACCGGGGAGCTGTTTTTT
.,.,TRBV4-2,TRBJ2-1,CASSQDYLGGRALNEQFF,TGTGCCAGCAGCCAAGATTACCTAGGGGGGAGGGCCCTCAATGAGCAGTTCTTC
.,.,TRBV7-6,TRBJ1-6,CASSLKQSSYNSPLHF,TGTGCCAGCAGCTTAAAACAGAGCTCCTATAATTCACCCCTCCACTTT
.,.,TRBV6-4,TRBJ2-2,CASSDSGTGELFF,TGTGCCAGCAGTGACTCAGGCACCGGAGAGCTGTTTTTT
.,.,TRBV5-1,TRBJ1-1,CASSLRAIGTEAFF,TGCGCCAGCAGCTTGCGGGCGATCGGCACTGAAGCTTTCTTT
.,.,TRBV18,TRBJ1-2,CASSVQGRDYGYTF,TGTGCCAGCTCCGTCCAGGGCCGTGACTATGGCTACACCTTC
TRBD1,.,TRBV9,TRBJ2-3,CASSVVGGFPPDTQYF,TGTGCCAGCAGCGTAGTAGGGGGCTTTCCACCAGATACGCAGTATTTT
.,.,TRBV28,TRBJ2-7,CASSPGSHYEQYF,TGTGCCAGCAGCCCCGGGAGCCACTACGAGCAGTACTTC
TRBD1,.,TRBV27,TRBJ1-1,CASSLSDRVGTEAFF,TGTGCCAGCAGTCTTTCAGACAGGGTAGGCACTGAAGCTTTCTTT
.,.,TRBV2,TRBJ1-3,CASSYSGKAAPIYF,TGTGCCAGCAGCTACTCAGGGAAAGCAGCCCCCATATATTTT
TRBD2,.,TRBV28,TRBJ2-4,CASSLHRAGGLRAKNIQYF,TGTGCCAGCAGTTTACATCGAGCGGGGGGCCTCCGGGCGAAAAACATTCAGTACTTC
TRBD1,.,TRBV18,TRBJ2-7,CASSGDSSSYEQYF,TGTGCCAGCTCAGGGGACAGCTCCTCCTACGAGCAGTACTTC
.,.,TRBV2,TRBJ2-7,CASTADRAGGEQYF,TGTGCCAGCACCGCGGACAGAGCAGGCGGCGAGCAGTACTTC
TRBD2,.,TRBV4-1,TRBJ2-1,CASSPTVGEGGQDNEQFF,TGCGCCAGCAGCCCTACGGTGGGGGAGGGAGGGCAAGACAATGAGCAGTTCTTC
.,.,TRBV27,TRBJ1-5,CASSLMAVGHQPQHF,TGTGCCAGCAGTTTAATGGCCGTGGGTCATCAGCCCCAGCATTTT
TRBD2,.,TRBV7-9,TRBJ2-3,CASSSSLTSGTDTQYF,TGTGCCAGCAGCTCTAGCCTGACTAGCGGGACAGATACGCAGTATTTT
.,.,TRBV6-5,TRBJ1-1,CASSLGGAFF,TGTGCCAGCAGTCTCGGGGGGGCTTTCTTT
.,.,TRBV14,TRBJ1-2,CASSQVLAGWGAGGPINTF,TGTGCCAGCAGCCAAGTCTTGGCGGGGTGGGGGGCCGGAGGGCCGATCAACACCTTC
.,.,TRBV9,TRBJ1-1,CASSVGEREKAFF,TGTGCCAGCAGCGTAGGAGAGCGGGAGAAAGCTTTCTTT
.,.,TRBV27,TRBJ1-1,CASGYRDGSEAFF,TGTGCCAGCGGCTACCGGGACGGTTCAGAAGCTTTCTTT
.,.,TRBV6-1,TRBJ2-1,CASSGKGFGYNEQFF,TGTGCCAGCAGTGGTAAGGGTTTTGGGTACAATGAGCAGTTCTTC
TRBD2,.,TRBV6-6,TRBJ2-1,CASAASGSVYNEQFF,TGTGCCAGCGCCGCCAGCGGGAGTGTCTACAATGAGCAGTTCTTC
TRBD1,few,TRBV5-4,TRBJ1-2,CASSFWTGLAPLGYTF,TGTGCCAGCAGCTTCTGGACAGGGTTGGCCCCCTTGGGCTACACCTTC
.,.,TRBV4-3,TRBJ2-7,CASSQDFGDDEQYF,TGCGCCAGCAGCCAAGATTTTGGGGACGACGAGCAGTACTTC
.,.,TRBV28,TRBJ1-5,CAGCRANQPQHF,TGTGCCGGGTGCAGGGCTAATCAGCCCCAGCATTTT
.,few,TRBV7-9,TRBJ1-5,CASGQNNQPQHF,TGTGCCAGCGGGCAGAACAATCAGCCCCAGCATTTT
.,.,TRBV27,TRBJ2-1,CASSSLGGTEQFF,TGTGCCAGCAGTTCCTTAGGGGGAACTGAGCAGTTCTTC
TRBD2,.,TRBV10-3,TRBJ2-1,CAISEGGRMWHEQFF,TGTGCCATCAGTGAGGGCGGGAGGATGTGGCATGAGCAGTTCTTC
.,few,TRBV6-1,TRBJ2-5,CASSGGGSAIQETQYF,TGTGCCAGCAGTGGGGGGGGCAGTGCCATCCAAGAGACCCAGTACTTC